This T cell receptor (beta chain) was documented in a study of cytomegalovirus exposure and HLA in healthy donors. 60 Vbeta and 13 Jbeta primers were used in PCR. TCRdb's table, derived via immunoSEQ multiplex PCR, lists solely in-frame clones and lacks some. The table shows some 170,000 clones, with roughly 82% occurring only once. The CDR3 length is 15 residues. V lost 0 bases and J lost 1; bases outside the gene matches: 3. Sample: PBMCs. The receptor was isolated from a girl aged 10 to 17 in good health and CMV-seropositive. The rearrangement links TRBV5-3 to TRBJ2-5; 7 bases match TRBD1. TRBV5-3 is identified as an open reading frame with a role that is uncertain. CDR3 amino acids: CARSLGDSLQETQYF. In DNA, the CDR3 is TGTGCCAGAAGCTTGGGGGACAGCCTCCAAGAGACCCAGTACTTC.